What follows are 15 T cell receptor beta chains derived from one specimen sequenced in a study of shared clonotypes between healthy human individuals. Profiling relied on immunoSEQ multiplex PCR, and the TCRdb table lists in-frame clones only, not all of them. Of under 2,500,000 clones listed, nearly 97% are singletons. The sequenced sample was naive CD4+ T cells sorted from blood. Stated subset: CD45RA+ positively selected. Receptors originate from a man younger than 35 in good health.

V usage is TRBV5-1 and J usage is TRBJ2-7; D is unresolved. Germline lookup yields CDR1 SGHRS and CDR2 YFSETQ. The V end lost 0 bases, the J end lost 3 bases, and 7 bases lay between the germline ends. The CDR3 sequence is 13 residues long. Written as DNA, the CDR3 is TGCGCCAGCAGCTTGGCGCAAAACTACGAGCAGTACTTC. It translates to CASSLAQNYEQYF.

V is TRBV6-5 and J is TRBJ1-1, with D perhaps TRBD1 (5 bases). Germline V gene sequence: CDR1 MNHEY, CDR2 SVGAGI. Trimming removed 4 bases from V and 1 base from J, with 10 bases in between. The CDR3 spans 14 residues. As DNA, the CDR3 is TGTGCCAGCAGTTCCGGGACGGAGAACACTGAAGCTTTCTTT. It is translated as CASSSGTENTEAFF.

This clone was found once. V is TRBV7-9 and J is TRBJ2-7; D is unresolved. CDR1 SEHNR and CDR2 FQNEAQ come from the germline V gene (reference sequence). The CDR3 consists of 14 residues. The germline V and J ends were trimmed by 3 bases and 3 bases, with 12 bases remaining between them. In DNA, the CDR3 is TGTGCCAGCAGCTTCCCCCCAGAAGGCTACGAGCAGTACTTC. It translates to CASSFPPEGYEQYF.

The chain employs TRBV10-1 and TRBJ2-7, with no clear D. The germline V gene encodes CDR1 WNHNN and CDR2 SYGVQD (reference sequence). CDR3 length: 12 amino acids. Trimming left V 1 base short and J 0 bases short, with 1 base between. CDR3 residues: CASSEYSYEQYF. DNA for the CDR3: TGCGCCAGCAGTGAGTACTCCTACGAGCAGTACTTC.

The V gene is TRBV19, the J gene TRBJ1-6; D is undetermined. This CDR3 has 13 residues. Trimming removed 7 bases at V and 12 bases at J, with 16 bases between. Germline loops: CDR1 LNHDA, CDR2 SQIVND (reference sequence). The CDR3 is CASTPDPLGPLHF. Here the CDR3 DNA reads TGTGCCAGTACCCCCGACCCTCTCGGACCCCTCCACTTT.

J is TRBJ1-1 and V is TRBV7-9, with no clear D. Per germline, CDR1 SEHNR and CDR2 FQNEAQ (reference sequence). The CDR3 runs to 13 residues. V was trimmed by 2 bases and J by 5 bases, leaving 9 bases between them. The CDR3 coding sequence is TGTGCCAGCAGCTTATCTATGGGAACTGAAGCTTTCTTT. It translates to CASSLSMGTEAFF.

V usage is TRBV28 and J usage is TRBJ2-7; D remains ambiguous. CDR1 and CDR2 from the germline V gene are MDHEN and SYDVKM. V lost 3 bases and J lost 0, with 12 bases in between. The CDR3 runs 15 residues. CDR3 coding DNA: TGTGCCAGCAGTTTGGTGGGTTTCCCCTCCTACGAGCAGTACTTC. It codes for CASSLVGFPSYEQYF.

This CDR3 reads CASSVDGGRQPQHF. The DNA of the CDR3 is TGTGCCAGCAGCGTAGATGGGGGGCGACAGCCCCAGCATTTT. The chain uses TRBV9 and TRBJ1-5, with D possibly matching TRBD1 (6 bases). V lost 0 bases, J lost 7 bases, and 11 bases lay in between. This CDR3 has 14 residues. From germline, CDR1 is SGDLS and CDR2 YYNGEE.

This chain links TRBV28 with TRBJ1-1, with D hard to call. V lost 3 bases, J lost 0 bases, and 17 bases lay in between. CDR1 is MDHEN and CDR2 is SYDVKM in the germline V gene. The CDR3 has 17 residues. CDR3 DNA sequence: TGTGCCAGCAGTTTTCCCAGTGCAGGCAGCGTGAACACTGAAGCTTTCTTT. Its translation is CASSFPSAGSVNTEAFF.

The chain has TRBV30 and TRBJ2-2; TRBD2 matches at 12 bases. The CDR3 runs 16 residues. Germline values: CDR1 GTSNPN, CDR2 SVGIG (reference sequence). V was pared by 4 bases and J by 7 bases, with 10 bases of the junction left unmatched. This CDR3 reads CAWTYMTSGGGGELFF. In nucleotides, the CDR3 is TGTGCCTGGACTTACATGACTAGCGGGGGAGGCGGGGAGCTGTTTTTT.

The chain recombines TRBV29-1 with TRBJ2-7, with 7 bases fitting TRBD1. The V gene's germline CDR1 is SQVTM and CDR2 ANQGSEA. This CDR3 region has 12 residues. J was trimmed by 3 bases and V by 6 bases; bases with no gene match: 5. The CDR3 here is CSVTTGNYEQYF. In DNA form, the CDR3 reads TGCAGCGTGACGACAGGGAACTACGAGCAGTACTTC.

This clone showed up just once. The chain is built from TRBV30 and TRBJ1-5; D not certain. CDR3 length equals 15 residues. The ends were cut back, 0 bases at V and 4 bases at J, with 13 bases in the middle. From germline, CDR1 is GTSNPN and CDR2 SVGIG (reference sequence). The CDR3 bases are TGTGCCTGGAGTGTAGGGCCGATATCTAATCAGCCCCAGCATTTT. As protein: CAWSVGPISNQPQHF.

This clone showed up just a few times. In the same sample, other DNA sequences code for this CDR3. The chain couples TRBV28 to TRBJ1-5; no definite D call. The CDR3 consists of 14 residues. Germline V CDR1 and CDR2: MDHEN, SYDVKM. V was clipped by 3 bases and J by 0 bases, with 6 bases between them. The CDR3 here is CASSFPGSNQPQHF. CDR3 in DNA: TGTGCCAGCAGTTTCCCAGGTAGCAATCAGCCCCAGCATTTT. The full variable domain, rest sourced from reference TRBV28 and TRBJ1-5, is DVKVTQSSRYLVKRTGEKVFLECVQDMDHENMFWYRQDPGLGLRLIYFSYDVKMKEKGDIPEGYSVSREKKERFSLILESASTNQTSMYLCASSFPGSNQPQHFGDGTRLSIL.

Note on this clone: The sample contains more than one DNA sequence encoding this CDR3. This chain joins TRBV27 and TRBJ2-2; no reliable D call. Germline values: CDR1 MNHEY, CDR2 SMNVEV (reference sequence). This CDR3 is 15 amino acids long. The V gene lost 6 bases and the J gene lost 0 bases, with 11 bases spanning the gap. The DNA for the CDR3 is TGTGCCAGCAGCACTTGGCAGACGAACACCGGGGAGCTGTTTTTT. Translated: CASSTWQTNTGELFF.

The rearrangement uses TRBV18 and TRBJ1-3; 7 bases are a match to TRBD1. The CDR3 extends over 14 amino acids. The V gene's germline CDR1 is KGHSH and CDR2 LQKENI. The ends lost 8 bases at V and 4 bases at J; junction bases unmatched: 8. The CDR3 here is CASATTGTGNTIYF. The CDR3 DNA follows: TGTGCCAGCGCAACGACAGGGACAGGAAACACCATATATTTT.